These 12 T cell receptor beta chains originate from one sample sequenced in a study of T cells in Graves' hyperthyroidism and ophthalmopathy. There were TCR beta CDR3 regions amplified from RNA transcripts. Primed by the HTBI set, a first-round RT-PCR was run on the TCR CDR3. MiXCR was run by TCRdb on the multiplex PCR reads, yielding one entry per CDR3 protein. Among some 200,000 distinct CDR3 sequences listed, less than 20% were seen once. Sequencing used blood. The source of these receptors is a woman aged 50 to 65 with Graves' hyperthyroidism.

This chain uses TRBV6-1 with TRBJ1-3; D is uncertain. This CDR3 has 13 amino acids. Germline V gene sequence: CDR1 MNHNS, CDR2 SASEGT. Trimming pared 7 bases from V and 0 bases from J, leaving 7 bases between. The CDR3 DNA follows: TGTGCCAGCACCCAGATCTCTGGAAACACCATATATTTT. Residues: CASTQISGNTIYF.

There are a few counts of this clonotype. V usage is TRBV4-1 and J usage is TRBJ1-5; D remains ambiguous. Germline assignment: CDR1 MGHRA and CDR2 YSYEKL. V lost 0 bases to trimming and J lost 7 bases, with 19 bases between them. There are 17 residues in the CDR3. This CDR3 is CASSQDRAGSPSQPQHF. DNA of the CDR3: TGCGCCAGCAGCCAAGATCGAGCAGGTTCACCATCACAGCCCCAGCATTTT.

In this sample, this clonotype turned up a few times. The chain joins TRBV20-1 to TRBJ1-1, with D tentatively TRBD1 (6 bases). The V and J ends lost 3 bases and 3 bases respectively, with 14 bases between them. Germline assignment: CDR1 DFQATT and CDR2 SNEGSKA (reference sequence). The CDR3 is 14 residues long. Here the CDR3 DNA reads TGCAGTGCTAGCCCTGGAGGGGGGGACACTGAAGCTTTCTTT. Its translation: CSASPGGGDTEAFF.

With respect to this clonotype: A much larger clone differs by one base, so this may be a read error. The chain uses TRBV7-3 and TRBJ2-3; D is unclear. CDR1 is SGHTA, CDR2 FQGTGA, per germline. The CDR3 totals 14 residues. Here the CDR3 reads CASGLPDTTDTQYF. The CDR3 nucleotides read TGTGCCAGCGGCTTACCAGACACCACAGATACGCAGTATTTT.

This CDR3 is CASLGPGGKAKNIQYF. Here the CDR3 DNA reads TGTGCCAGCCTGGGACCCGGGGGTAAAGCCAAAAACATTCAGTACTTC. The genes are TRBV2 and TRBJ2-4; a weak D match, TRBD2 (6 bases). CDR1 SNHLY and CDR2 FYNNEI come from the germline V gene. V gave up 8 bases and J gave up 0 bases, with 17 bases separating them. The CDR3 contains 16 residues.

The rearrangement links TRBV7-8 to TRBJ2-4, with D possibly TRBD2 on 6 matching bases. The CDR3 has 16 amino acids. Germline values: CDR1 SGHVS, CDR2 FQNEAQ. With 2 bases removed from V and 0 bases from J, the gap between germline ends came to 11 bases. CDR3 bases: TGTGCCAGCAGCTTACGAATAGCGGTAGCCAAAAACATTCAGTACTTC. This encodes CASSLRIAVAKNIQYF.

This clonotype was counted ten times or more. This sequence joins TRBV30 and TRBJ2-7; D is possibly TRBD2 (5 bases). V lost 0 bases, J lost 4 bases, and 13 bases lay in between. The CDR3 length is 14 residues. CDR1 is GTSNPN and CDR2 is SVGIG in the germline V gene (reference sequence). CDR3 nucleotide sequence: TGTGCCTGGAGTGTAGGTGCGGGTCGGTACGAGCAGTACTTC. This sequence encodes CAWSVGAGRYEQYF.

This clonotype was seen at least ten times. The chain joins TRBV10-3 to TRBJ1-6; D is ambiguous. The CDR3 spans 13 residues. V lost 9 bases and J lost 6, with 12 bases in between. From germline, CDR1 is ENHRY and CDR2 SYGVKD. This CDR3 is CAIRWEGNSPLHF. The CDR3 coding sequence is TGTGCCATACGGTGGGAGGGTAATTCACCCCTCCACTTT.

This clonotype appeared many times. The chain couples TRBV2 to TRBJ1-5; unclear D gene. The V end was cut by 6 bases, the J end by 6 bases, with 12 bases between. The CDR3 is made up of 13 amino acids. Germline loops: CDR1 SNHLY, CDR2 FYNNEI. CDR3: CASSGRRVQPQHF. CDR3 DNA sequence: TGTGCCAGCAGCGGAAGGAGGGTTCAGCCCCAGCATTTT. Full variable domain (outside the CDR3, taken from reference TRBV2 and TRBJ1-5): EPEVTQTPSHQVTQMGQEVILRCVPISNHLYFYWYRQILGQKVEFLVSFYNNEISEKSEIFDDQFSVERPDGSNFTLKIRSTKLEDSAMYFCASSGRRVQPQHFGDGTRLSIL.

This clonotype was seen many times. The V gene is TRBV11-3, the J gene TRBJ1-4; D gene ambiguous. CDR3 length: 15 residues. The germline gives CDR1 SGHNT, CDR2 YENEEA. The V gene lost 5 bases and the J gene lost 0 bases, with 10 bases spanning the gap. The CDR3 DNA sequence: TGTGCCAGCAGCCCATCCAGAGCAACTAATGAAAAACTGTTTTTT. It yields the protein CASSPSRATNEKLFF.

The gene calls are TRBV30 and TRBJ2-6; D remains ambiguous. The CDR3 contains 17 residues. V dropped 4 bases and J dropped 0 bases, with 16 bases sitting between them. The germline gives CDR1 GTSNPN, CDR2 SVGIG (reference sequence). CDR3 nucleotides: TGTGCCTGGACAGAAAGGATATCAATCTCTGGGGCCAACGTCCTGACTTTC. It specifies CAWTERISISGANVLTF.

At least ten counts were recorded for this clonotype. The chain has TRBV2 and TRBJ2-5; D may be TRBD1 or TRBD2 (5 bases each). CDR3 length: 13 residues. Germline V lookup: CDR1 SNHLY, CDR2 FYNNEI. The V and J ends lost 8 bases and 4 bases respectively, with 14 bases between them. The chain's CDR3 is CASGARGRETQYF. As DNA, the CDR3 is TGTGCCAGCGGGGCAAGGGGACGAGAGACCCAGTACTTC.